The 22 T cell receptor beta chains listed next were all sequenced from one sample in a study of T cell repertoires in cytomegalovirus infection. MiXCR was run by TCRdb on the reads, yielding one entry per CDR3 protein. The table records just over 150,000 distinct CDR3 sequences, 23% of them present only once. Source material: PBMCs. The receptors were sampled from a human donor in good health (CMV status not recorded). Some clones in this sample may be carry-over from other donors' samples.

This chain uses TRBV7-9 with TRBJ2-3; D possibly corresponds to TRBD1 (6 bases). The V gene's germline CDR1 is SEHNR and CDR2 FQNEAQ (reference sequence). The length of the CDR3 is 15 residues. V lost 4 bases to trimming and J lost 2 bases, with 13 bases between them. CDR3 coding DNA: TGTGCCAGCAGCTCAGGTCAGGGGCACACAGATACGCAGTATTTT. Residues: CASSSGQGHTDTQYF.

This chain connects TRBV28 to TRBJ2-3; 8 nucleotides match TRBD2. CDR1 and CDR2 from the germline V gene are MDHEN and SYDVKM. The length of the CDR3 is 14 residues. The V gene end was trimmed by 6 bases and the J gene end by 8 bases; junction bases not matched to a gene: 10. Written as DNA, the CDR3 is TGTGCCAGCAGCCAGCGACTAGCGCAAGGTACGCAGTATTTT. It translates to CASSQRLAQGTQYF. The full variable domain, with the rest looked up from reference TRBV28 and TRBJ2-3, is DVKVTQSSRYLVKRTGEKVFLECVQDMDHENMFWYRQDPGLGLRLIYFSYDVKMKEKGDIPEGYSVSREKKERFSLILESASTNQTSMYLCASSQRLAQGTQYFGPGTRLTVL.

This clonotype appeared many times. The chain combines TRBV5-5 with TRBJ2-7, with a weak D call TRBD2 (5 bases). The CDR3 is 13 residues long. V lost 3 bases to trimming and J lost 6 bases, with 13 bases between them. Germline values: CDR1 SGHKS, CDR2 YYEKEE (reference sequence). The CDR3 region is CASSYYEGAEQYF. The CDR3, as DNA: TGTGCCAGCAGCTACTACGAGGGAGCCGAGCAGTACTTC.

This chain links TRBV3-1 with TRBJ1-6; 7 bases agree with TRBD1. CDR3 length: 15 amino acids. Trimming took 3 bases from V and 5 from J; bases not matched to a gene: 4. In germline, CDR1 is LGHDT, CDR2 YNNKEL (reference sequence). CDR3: CASSHFDRDNSPLHF. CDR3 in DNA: TGTGCCAGCAGCCATTTTGACAGGGATAATTCACCCCTCCACTTT.

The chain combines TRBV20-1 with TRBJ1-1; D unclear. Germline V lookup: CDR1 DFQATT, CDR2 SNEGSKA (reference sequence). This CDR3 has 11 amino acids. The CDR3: CSVPRGTEAFF. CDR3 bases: TGCAGCGTGCCCCGAGGCACTGAAGCTTTCTTT.

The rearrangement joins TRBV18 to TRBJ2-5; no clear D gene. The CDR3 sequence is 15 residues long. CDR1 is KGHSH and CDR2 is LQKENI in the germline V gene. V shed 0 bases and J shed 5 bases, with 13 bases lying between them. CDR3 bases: TGTGCCAGCTCACCACCGACTGGGTTCCGGGAGACCCAGTACTTC. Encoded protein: CASSPPTGFRETQYF.

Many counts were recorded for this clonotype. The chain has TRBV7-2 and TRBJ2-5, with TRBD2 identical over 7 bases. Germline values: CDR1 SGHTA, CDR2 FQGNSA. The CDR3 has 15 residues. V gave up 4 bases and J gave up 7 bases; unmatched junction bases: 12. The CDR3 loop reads CASSSAGMPKGTQYF. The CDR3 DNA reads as TGTGCCAGCAGCTCAGCGGGGATGCCAAAAGGGACCCAGTACTTC.

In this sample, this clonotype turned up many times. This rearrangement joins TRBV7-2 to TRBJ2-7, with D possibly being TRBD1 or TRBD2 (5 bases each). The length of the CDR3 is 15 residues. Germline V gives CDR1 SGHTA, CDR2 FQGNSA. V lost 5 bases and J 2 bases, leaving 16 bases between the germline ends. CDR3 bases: TGTGCCAGCAGCCCTAGCCCTGGGACCGCCTACGAGCAGTACTTC. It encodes CASSPSPGTAYEQYF.

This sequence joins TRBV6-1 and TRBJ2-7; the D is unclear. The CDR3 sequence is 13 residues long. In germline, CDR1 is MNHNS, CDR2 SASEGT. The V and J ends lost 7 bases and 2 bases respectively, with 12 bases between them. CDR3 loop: CASKDGVTYEQYF. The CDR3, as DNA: TGTGCCAGCAAGGATGGGGTAACCTACGAGCAGTACTTC.

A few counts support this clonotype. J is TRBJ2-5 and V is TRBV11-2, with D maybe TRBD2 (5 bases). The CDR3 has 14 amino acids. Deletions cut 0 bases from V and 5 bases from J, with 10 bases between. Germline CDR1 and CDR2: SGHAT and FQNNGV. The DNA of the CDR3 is TGTGCCAGCAGCTTAGATAGGCCGGGGGAGACCCAGTACTTC. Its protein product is CASSLDRPGETQYF.

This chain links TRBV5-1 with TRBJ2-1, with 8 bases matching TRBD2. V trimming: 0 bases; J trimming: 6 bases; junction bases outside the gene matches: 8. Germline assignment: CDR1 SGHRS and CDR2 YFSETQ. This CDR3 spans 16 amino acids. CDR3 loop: CASSLGLSRGGNEQFF. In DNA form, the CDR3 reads TGCGCCAGCAGCTTGGGATTGAGTCGGGGGGGCAATGAGCAGTTCTTC. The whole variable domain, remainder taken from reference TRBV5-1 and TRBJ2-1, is KAGVTQTPRYLIKTRGQQVTLSCSPISGHRSVSWYQQTPGQGLQFLFEYFSETQRNKGNFPGRFSGRQFSNSRSEMNVSTLELGDSALYLCASSLGLSRGGNEQFFGPGTRLTVL.

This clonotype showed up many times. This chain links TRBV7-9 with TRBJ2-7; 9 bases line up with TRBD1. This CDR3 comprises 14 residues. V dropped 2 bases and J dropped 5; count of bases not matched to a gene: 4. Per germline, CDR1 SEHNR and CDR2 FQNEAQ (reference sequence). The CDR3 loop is CASSLTGGADEQYF. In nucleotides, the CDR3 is TGTGCCAGCAGCTTAACAGGGGGCGCGGACGAGCAGTACTTC. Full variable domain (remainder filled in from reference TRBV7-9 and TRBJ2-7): DTGVSQNPRHKITKRGQNVTFRCDPISEHNRLYWYRQTLGQGPEFLTYFQNEAQLEKSRLLSDRFSAERPKGSFSTLEIQRTEQGDSAMYLCASSLTGGADEQYFGPGTRLTVT.

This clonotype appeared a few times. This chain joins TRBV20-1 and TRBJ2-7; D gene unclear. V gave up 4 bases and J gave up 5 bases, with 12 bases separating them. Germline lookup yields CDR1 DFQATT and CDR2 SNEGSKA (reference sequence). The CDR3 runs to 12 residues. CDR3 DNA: TGCAGTGCTACCCGGGCGGACGACGAGCAGTACTTC. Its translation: CSATRADDEQYF.

CDR3 nucleotides: TGCAGTGCCGCCCAACCCCATATCCGGTCCTACGAGCAGTACTTC. Protein product: CSAAQPHIRSYEQYF. The rearrangement joins TRBV20-1 to TRBJ2-7; no firm D call. The CDR3 contains 15 residues. The V end was cut by 6 bases, the J end by 1 base, with 19 bases between. Germline assignment: CDR1 DFQATT and CDR2 SNEGSKA (reference sequence).

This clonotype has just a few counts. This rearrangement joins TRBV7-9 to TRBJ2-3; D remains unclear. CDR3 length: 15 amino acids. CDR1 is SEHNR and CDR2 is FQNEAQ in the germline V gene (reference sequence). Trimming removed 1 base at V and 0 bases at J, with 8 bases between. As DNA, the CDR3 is TGTGCCAGCAGCTTAGTCCTCGGGAGCACAGATACGCAGTATTTT. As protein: CASSLVLGSTDTQYF.

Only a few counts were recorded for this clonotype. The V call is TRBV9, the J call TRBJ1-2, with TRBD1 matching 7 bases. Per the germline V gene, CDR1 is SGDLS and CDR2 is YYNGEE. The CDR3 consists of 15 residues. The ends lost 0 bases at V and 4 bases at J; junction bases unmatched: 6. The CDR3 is CASSVDGDSPYGYTF. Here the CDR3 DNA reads TGTGCCAGCAGCGTAGACGGGGACAGTCCCTATGGCTACACCTTC.

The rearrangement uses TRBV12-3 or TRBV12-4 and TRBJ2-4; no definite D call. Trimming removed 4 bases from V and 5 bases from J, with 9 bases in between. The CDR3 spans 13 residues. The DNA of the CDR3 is TGTGCCAGCAGTTCTCGGCAGGAAAACATTCAGTACTTC. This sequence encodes CASSSRQENIQYF.

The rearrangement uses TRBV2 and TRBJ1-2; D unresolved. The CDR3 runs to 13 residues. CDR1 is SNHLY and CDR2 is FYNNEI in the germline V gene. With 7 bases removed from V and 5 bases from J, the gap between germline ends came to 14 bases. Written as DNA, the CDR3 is TGTGCCAGCATGAGGAGGTCAGTTTATGGCTACACCTTC. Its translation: CASMRRSVYGYTF.

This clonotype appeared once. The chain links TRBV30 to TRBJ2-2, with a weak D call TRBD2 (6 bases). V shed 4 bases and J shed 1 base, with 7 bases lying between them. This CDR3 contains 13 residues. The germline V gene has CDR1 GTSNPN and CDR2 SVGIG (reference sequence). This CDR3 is CAWTSVNTGELFF. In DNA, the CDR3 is TGTGCCTGGACTAGCGTGAACACCGGGGAGCTGTTTTTT.

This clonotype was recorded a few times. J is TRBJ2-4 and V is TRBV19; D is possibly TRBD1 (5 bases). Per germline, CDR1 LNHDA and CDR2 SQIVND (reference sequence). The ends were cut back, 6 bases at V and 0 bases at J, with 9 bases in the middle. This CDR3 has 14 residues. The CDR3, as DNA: TGTGCCAGTAGGACAGACCCAGCCAAAAACATTCAGTACTTC. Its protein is CASRTDPAKNIQYF.

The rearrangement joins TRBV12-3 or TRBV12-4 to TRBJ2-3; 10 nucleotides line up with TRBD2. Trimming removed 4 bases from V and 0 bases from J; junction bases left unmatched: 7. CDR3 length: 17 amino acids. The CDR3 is CASSSASGGLSTDTQYF. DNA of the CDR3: TGTGCCAGCAGTTCGGCTAGCGGGGGTTTGAGCACAGATACGCAGTATTTT.

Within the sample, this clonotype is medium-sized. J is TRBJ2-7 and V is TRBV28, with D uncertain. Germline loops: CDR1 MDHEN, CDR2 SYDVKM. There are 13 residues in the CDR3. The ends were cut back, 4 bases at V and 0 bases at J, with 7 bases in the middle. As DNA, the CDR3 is TGTGCCAGCAGTTACGGTCTCTCCTACGAGCAGTACTTC. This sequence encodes CASSYGLSYEQYF. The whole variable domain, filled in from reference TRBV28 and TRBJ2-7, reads DVKVTQSSRYLVKRTGEKVFLECVQDMDHENMFWYRQDPGLGLRLIYFSYDVKMKEKGDIPEGYSVSREKKERFSLILESASTNQTSMYLCASSYGLSYEQYFGPGTRLTVT.